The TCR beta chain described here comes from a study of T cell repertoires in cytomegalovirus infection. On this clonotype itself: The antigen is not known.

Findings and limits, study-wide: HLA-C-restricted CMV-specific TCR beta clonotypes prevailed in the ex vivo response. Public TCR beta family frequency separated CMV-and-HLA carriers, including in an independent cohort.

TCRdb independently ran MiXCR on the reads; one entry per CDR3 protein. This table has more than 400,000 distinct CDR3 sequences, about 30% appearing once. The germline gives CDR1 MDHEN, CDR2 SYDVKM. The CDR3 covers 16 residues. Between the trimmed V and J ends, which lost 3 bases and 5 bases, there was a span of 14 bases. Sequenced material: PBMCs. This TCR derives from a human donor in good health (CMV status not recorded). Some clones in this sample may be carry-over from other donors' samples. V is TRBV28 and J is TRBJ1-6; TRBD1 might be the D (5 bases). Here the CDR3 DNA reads TGTGCCAGCAGTTTTTCGCAGGGTCTACATAATTCACCCCTCCACTTT. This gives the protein CASSFSQGLHNSPLHF.